Below, one T cell receptor beta chain is given with its context. Profiled with immunoSEQ multiplex PCR; TCRdb holds only in-frame clones, not every one. The sample lists over 100,000 clones, roughly 89% occurring once. The sample belongs to a study of cytomegalovirus exposure and HLA in healthy donors. The sequenced sample consisted of PBMCs. This TCR came from a man aged 25-40 years in good health and CMV-seronegative.

CDR3 bases: TGTGCCAGCAGCCGAGCAGGATCAGGTCAGCCCCAGCATTTT. Protein sequence: CASSRAGSGQPQHF. The genes are TRBV5-4 and TRBJ1-5; D ambiguous. CDR3 length: 14 amino acids. The V and J ends lost 4 bases and 6 bases respectively, with 14 bases between them. Germline assignment: CDR1 SGHNT and CDR2 YYREEE (reference sequence).